Included here is one T cell receptor beta chain sequence, with context. Antigen specificity is unknown. The CDR3 extends over 16 amino acids. V lost 4 bases and J lost 5; bases outside the gene matches: 11. Germline lookup yields CDR1 SGHNT and CDR2 YYREEE (reference sequence). The data belong to a study of shared clonotypes between healthy human individuals. Assay: immunoSEQ multiplex PCR; the TCRdb copy retains only in-frame clones and omits some. The sample lists about 1,500,000 clones; roughly 95% were seen once. Overall study results and limits: The study generally estimated greater richness for naive than memory subsets. The study's rarefaction showed incomplete sorted-subset sequencing despite large depth.

The TCR originated in a man younger than 45 in good health. Specimen: naive CD4+ T cells sorted from blood. Subset indicated: CD45RA+ positively selected. The chain is built from TRBV5-4 and TRBJ2-1; TRBD1 matches at 8 bases. The CDR3 sequence: CASSGGRQGLHNEQFF. CDR3 nucleotide sequence: TGTGCCAGCAGCGGAGGTCGACAGGGGCTTCACAATGAGCAGTTCTTC. Looking up the rest from reference TRBV5-4 and TRBJ2-1 gives the full variable domain: ETGVTQSPTHLIKTRGQQVTLRCSSQSGHNTVSWYQQALGQGPQFIFQYYREEENGRGNFPPRFSGLQFPNYSSELNVNALELDDSALYLCASSGGRQGLHNEQFFGPGTRLTVL.